The 5 T cell receptor beta chains listed next were all sequenced from one sample in a study of blood T cells in healthy people across ages. A second PCR of 7 to 11 cycles used a sample-barcoded 5' primer and a J-beta primer mix. TCRdb re-derived calls from the 5' RACE reads in MiXCR, one entry per CDR3 protein. The table has 600,000 to 850,000 distinct CDR3 sequences, around 25% seen once. This sample was also put to use in a study of T cells of mothers and their children.

Sequenced: blood. The receptors were gathered from a boy younger than 18 in good health.

The V and J genes are TRBV11-2 and TRBJ2-5, with D perhaps matching TRBD1 (8 bases). The CDR3 runs 16 residues. V was clipped by 3 bases and J by 1 base, with 15 bases between them. CDR1 and CDR2 from the germline V gene are SGHAT and FQNNGV. CDR3 DNA sequence: TGTGCCAGCAGCTTTAACAGGGGGGGATTCCAAGAGACCCAGTACTTC. Residues: CASSFNRGGFQETQYF.

The sample holds a few counts of this clonotype. The chain links TRBV6-6 to TRBJ1-2, with a possible D match to TRBD1 (5 bases). This CDR3 region has 14 residues. V lost 2 bases and J 7 bases, leaving 14 bases between the germline ends. Germline CDR1 is MNHNY and CDR2 is SVGAGI (reference sequence). The CDR3 nucleotides read TGTGCCAGCAGTTACATTCAGGGCCACTGTGGCTACACCTTC. This encodes CASSYIQGHCGYTF.

This clonotype appeared a few times. The rearrangement links TRBV7-2 to TRBJ2-7; 10 bases agree with TRBD2. The V gene end was trimmed by 7 bases and the J gene end by 0 bases; junction bases not matched to a gene: 6. The CDR3 has 15 residues. CDR1 SGHTA and CDR2 FQGNSA come from the germline V gene. The CDR3 DNA sequence: TGTGCCAGCACATATAGCGGGGGGAGCTCCTACGAGCAGTACTTC. Translated, it gives CASTYSGGSSYEQYF.

J is TRBJ2-3 and V is TRBV7-6; unclear D gene. V shed 0 bases and J shed 4 bases, with 5 bases lying between them. Germline V gene data show CDR1 as SGHVS and CDR2 as FNYEAQ. CDR3 length equals 13 residues. In nucleotides, the CDR3 is TGTGCCAGCAGCTTAGCTCCCTCAGATACGCAGTATTTT. Translation gives CASSLAPSDTQYF.

V gene TRBV6-2 or TRBV6-3 combines with J gene TRBJ2-5; 12 bases map to TRBD2. Trimming at V came to 6 bases and at J to 5 bases, leaving 10 bases not matched to a gene. This CDR3 contains 16 residues. CDR1 is MNHEY and CDR2 is SVGEGT in the germline V gene. CDR3 sequence: CASRRLAGGRSETQYF. In DNA, the CDR3 is TGTGCCAGCAGACGTCTAGCGGGGGGGCGCTCGGAGACCCAGTACTTC.